Listed below are T cell receptor beta chains from one sample, sequenced in a study of control samples from healthy donors and cancer patients. The protocol was immunoSEQ multiplex PCR, while the TCRdb copy is restricted to in-frame clones and leaves out a portion. This repertoire shows roughly 130,000 clones, roughly 92% found once; its top ten account for over 9%. The sequencing sample was made of blood. These receptors were collected from a man aged 25-45 years in good health. CDR3s include the opening cysteine and the closing phenylalanine or tryptophan. D genes are given only for firm matches. Clone size is not always given. Where it is, it says once, few, many or a class for expanded clones.

j_gene: TRBJ2-7
v_gene: TRBV19
abundance: NA
d_gene: NA
CDR3aa: CASSIASLYEQYF
CDR3nt: TGTGCCAGTAGTATTGCCAGCCTCTACGAGCAGTACTTC

j_gene: TRBJ2-1
v_gene: TRBV2
abundance: NA
d_gene: NA
CDR3aa: CASIWGSSYNEQFF
CDR3nt: TGTGCCAGCATCTGGGGGAGCTCCTACAATGAGCAGTTCTTC

j_gene: TRBJ1-3
v_gene: TRBV6-2/TRBV6-3
abundance: NA
d_gene: NA
CDR3aa: CASSSPRSSGNTIYF
CDR3nt: TGTGCCAGCAGTTCACCGCGGTCCTCTGGAAACACCATATATTTT

j_gene: TRBJ1-1
v_gene: TRBV7-3
abundance: NA
d_gene: NA
CDR3aa: CASSLDWGAPAFF
CDR3nt: TGTGCCAGCAGCTTAGATTGGGGGGCGCCGGCTTTCTTT

j_gene: TRBJ2-4
v_gene: TRBV2
abundance: once
d_gene: NA
CDR3aa: CASSEAPFMGIQYF
CDR3nt: TGTGCCAGCAGTGAAGCCCCGTTTATGGGGATTCAGTACTTC

j_gene: TRBJ2-1
v_gene: TRBV11-3
abundance: NA
d_gene: NA
CDR3aa: CASSLVGNGHNEQFF
CDR3nt: TGTGCCAGCAGCTTAGTTGGGAACGGCCACAATGAGCAGTTCTTC

j_gene: TRBJ2-2
v_gene: TRBV19
abundance: NA
d_gene: NA
CDR3aa: CASNGVRNTGELFF
CDR3nt: TGTGCCTCGAACGGGGTTCGCAACACCGGGGAGCTGTTTTTT

j_gene: TRBJ1-6
v_gene: TRBV4-2
abundance: once
d_gene: NA
CDR3aa: CASSVTVYNSPLHF
CDR3nt: TGTGCCAGCAGCGTCACAGTTTATAATTCACCCCTCCACTTT

j_gene: TRBJ1-1
v_gene: TRBV5-1
abundance: NA
d_gene: NA
CDR3aa: CASSLEQANTEAFF
CDR3nt: TGCGCCAGCAGCTTGGAACAAGCGAACACTGAAGCTTTCTTT

j_gene: TRBJ2-2
v_gene: TRBV30
abundance: NA
d_gene: TRBD2
CDR3aa: CAVQAGSYTGELFF
CDR3nt: TGTGCCGTCCAAGCGGGATCGTACACCGGGGAGCTGTTTTTT

j_gene: TRBJ2-1
v_gene: TRBV5-1
abundance: NA
d_gene: NA
CDR3aa: CASSSQSTGYNEQFF
CDR3nt: TGCGCCAGCAGCTCACAATCAACAGGTTACAATGAGCAGTTCTTC

j_gene: TRBJ1-1
v_gene: TRBV18
abundance: once
d_gene: TRBD1
CDR3aa: CASSPGTDTEAFF
CDR3nt: TGTGCCAGCTCACCCGGGACAGACACTGAAGCTTTCTTT

j_gene: TRBJ2-2
v_gene: TRBV19
abundance: NA
d_gene: NA
CDR3aa: CASSVSTGELFF
CDR3nt: TGTGCCAGTAGTGTTTCCACCGGGGAGCTGTTTTTT

j_gene: TRBJ2-1
v_gene: TRBV6-5
abundance: NA
d_gene: NA
CDR3aa: CASKWLGGGPNEQFF
CDR3nt: TGTGCCAGCAAATGGTTAGGGGGAGGGCCAAATGAGCAGTTCTTC

j_gene: TRBJ2-1
v_gene: TRBV7-6
abundance: NA
d_gene: NA
CDR3aa: CASSLDGQPYNEQFF
CDR3nt: TGTGCCAGCAGCTTAGATGGGCAGCCCTACAATGAGCAGTTCTTC

j_gene: TRBJ1-2
v_gene: TRBV29-1
abundance: NA
d_gene: NA
CDR3aa: CSVERETAQSYGYTF
CDR3nt: TGCAGCGTTGAACGTGAGACGGCTCAAAGCTATGGCTACACCTTC

j_gene: TRBJ2-2
v_gene: TRBV20-1
abundance: NA
d_gene: NA
CDR3aa: CSASNRGLVRGELFF
CDR3nt: TGCAGTGCTAGTAATAGAGGATTGGTTAGGGGGGAGCTGTTTTTT

j_gene: TRBJ2-5
v_gene: TRBV28
abundance: NA
d_gene: NA
CDR3aa: CASTGRGETQYF
CDR3nt: TGTGCCAGCACCGGAAGAGGAGAGACCCAGTACTTC

j_gene: TRBJ2-1
v_gene: TRBV3-1/TRBV3-2
abundance: NA
d_gene: NA
CDR3aa: CASSRGRGEQFF
CDR3nt: TGTGCCAGCAGCCGGGGGAGGGGGGAGCAGTTCTTC

j_gene: TRBJ2-7
v_gene: TRBV2
abundance: NA
d_gene: NA
CDR3aa: CASSGGLLYEQYF
CDR3nt: TGTGCCAGCAGTGGGGGACTCCTCTACGAGCAGTACTTC

j_gene: TRBJ2-3
v_gene: TRBV7-2
abundance: NA
d_gene: TRBD2
CDR3aa: CASSSLAVSTDTQYF
CDR3nt: TGTGCCAGCAGCTCTCTAGCGGTTAGCACAGATACGCAGTATTTT

j_gene: TRBJ2-4
v_gene: TRBV19
abundance: NA
d_gene: NA
CDR3aa: CASRRVDGPQNIQYF
CDR3nt: TGTGCCAGTAGAAGGGTAGACGGGCCGCAAAACATTCAGTACTTC

j_gene: TRBJ1-5
v_gene: TRBV19
abundance: NA
d_gene: NA
CDR3aa: CASSISLGGHNQPQHF
CDR3nt: TGTGCCAGTAGTATTTCTCTTGGCGGTCACAATCAGCCCCAGCATTTT

j_gene: TRBJ1-4
v_gene: TRBV19
abundance: NA
d_gene: NA
CDR3aa: CASSHVVGPNEKLFF
CDR3nt: TGTGCCAGTAGCCACGTGGTCGGACCTAATGAAAAACTGTTTTTT

j_gene: TRBJ2-1
v_gene: TRBV18
abundance: NA
d_gene: TRBD2
CDR3aa: CASAAGTSGIVEQFF
CDR3nt: TGTGCCAGCGCCGCCGGGACTAGCGGGATTGTTGAGCAGTTCTTC

j_gene: TRBJ1-2
v_gene: TRBV6-6
abundance: few
d_gene: NA
CDR3aa: CASSPPKQQGANYGYTF
CDR3nt: TGTGCCAGCAGTCCACCTAAGCAACAAGGGGCTAACTATGGCTACACCTTC